This entry lists 18 T cell receptor beta chains sequenced from one sample in a study of OX40 agonist ivuxolimab in advanced cancers. The table came from immunoSEQ multiplex PCR; TCRdb's copy has only in-frame clones and leaves some out. This sample has over 55,000 clones, with roughly 82% found just once. The material was CD4+ or CD8+ T cells sorted from blood, obtained in a trial of the OX40 agonist ivuxolimab. These receptors all come from an adult with an advanced solid tumor such as melanoma, head and neck, liver or kidney cancer.

CDR3 coding DNA: TGTGCCAGCAGCCAAGCCAGAGGGACAGCTAACACTGAAGCTTTCTTT. Protein: CASSQARGTANTEAFF. This chain links TRBV14 with TRBJ1-1, with 7 nucleotides matching TRBD1. Per the germline V gene, CDR1 is SGHDN and CDR2 is FVKESK. The trim removed 1 base at V and 2 bases at J, leaving 7 bases unmatched. The CDR3 has 16 amino acids.

This clone was observed a single time. J is TRBJ2-7 and V is TRBV9, with D perhaps being TRBD1 or TRBD2 (6 bases each). Germline V CDR1 and CDR2: SGDLS, YYNGEE. This CDR3 spans 17 amino acids. V was trimmed by 2 bases and J by 0 bases, leaving 18 bases between them. CDR3 in DNA: TGTGCCAGCAGCGTCCCCTTAGGAGGGGGTAACTCCTACGAGCAGTACTTC. Translation gives CASSVPLGGGNSYEQYF.

The chain links TRBV10-1 to TRBJ2-2; 9 bases match TRBD2. The CDR3 has 13 residues. Germline V gene lookup returns CDR1 WNHNN and CDR2 SYGVQD (reference sequence). Trimming took 5 bases from V and 6 from J; bases not matched to a gene: 1. In DNA form, the CDR3 reads TGCGCCAGCAGTCGCGGGGGGGCCGGGGAGCTGTTTTTT. Translated: CASSRGGAGELFF.

This clone was recorded once. The rearrangement links TRBV27 to TRBJ1-5, with a tentative D call TRBD1 (5 bases). The length of the CDR3 is 14 residues. Germline-derived CDR1 and CDR2 are MNHEY and SMNVEV (reference sequence). Trimming cost V 3 bases and J 7 bases, with 13 bases left between them. Written as DNA, the CDR3 is TGTGCCAGCAGTTTCCAGCCCGGGGGACAGCCCCAGCATTTT. Amino acids: CASSFQPGGQPQHF.

The chain recombines TRBV7-2 with TRBJ2-5; 10 bases align to TRBD2. CDR3 length equals 15 residues. Germline trimming cut 3 bases from V and 2 bases from J; bases unmatched to any gene: 3. Germline V lookup: CDR1 SGHTA, CDR2 FQGNSA. Written as DNA, the CDR3 is TGTGCCAGCAGCTTGGTACTAGCGGGACAAGAGACCCAGTACTTC. Encoded protein: CASSLVLAGQETQYF.

This clone was observed a few times. The V gene is TRBV15, the J gene TRBJ1-1; D not certain. Looked up from germline, CDR1 is LNHNV and CDR2 is YYDKDF (reference sequence). The CDR3 length is 13 residues. Trimming stripped 1 base from V and 5 bases from J, with 8 bases between. CDR3 in DNA: TGTGCCACCAGCAGAGGTGCAAAGACTGAAGCTTTCTTT. The encoded protein is CATSRGAKTEAFF.

This chain links TRBV7-6 with TRBJ2-1, with D unclear. CDR3 length equals 14 residues. Looked up from germline, CDR1 is SGHVS and CDR2 is FNYEAQ. The V end was cut by 1 base, the J end by 4 bases, with 8 bases between. CDR3 nucleotide sequence: TGTGCCAGCAGCTTAGGAAGGCCATACAATGAGCAGTTCTTC. Protein product: CASSLGRPYNEQFF.

The chain links TRBV29-1 to TRBJ1-1; a possible D gene is TRBD1 (6 bases). V lost 7 bases, J lost 6 bases, and 18 bases lay in between. There are 13 residues in the CDR3. Looked up from germline, CDR1 is SQVTM and CDR2 is ANQGSEA. The chain's CDR3 is CSAVALQGAEAFF. The CDR3 region has the DNA TGCAGCGCTGTCGCGTTACAGGGAGCTGAAGCTTTCTTT.

DNA for the CDR3: TGTGCCAGCAGGTCAACGGGGGGCTCCTACGAGCAGTACTTC. Its protein product is CASRSTGGSYEQYF. This chain connects TRBV7-2 to TRBJ2-7; 7 bases agree with TRBD2. CDR1 is SGHTA, CDR2 FQGNSA, per germline. V lost 6 bases to trimming and J lost 0 bases; unmatched junction nucleotides: 5. The CDR3 is 14 amino acids.

This chain joins TRBV9 and TRBJ1-1, with 7 bases that match TRBD1. With V trimmed by 4 bases and J by 8 bases, 11 bases remained unmatched. Per germline, CDR1 SGDLS and CDR2 YYNGEE. This CDR3 has 14 amino acids. The CDR3 here is CASSPGGVGREAFF. The CDR3 DNA is TGTGCCAGCAGCCCAGGGGGAGTTGGGAGAGAAGCTTTCTTT.

The V gene is TRBV19, the J gene TRBJ1-5; D possibly corresponds to TRBD1 (6 bases). CDR1 and CDR2 (germline): LNHDA, SQIVND (reference sequence). Trimming shortened V by 3 bases and J by 1 base, and 10 bases separated the two germline ends. The CDR3 spans 15 residues. The DNA for the CDR3 is TGTGCCAGTAGTATTCGGGGGGCGAGCAATCAGCCCCAGCATTTT. Its protein is CASSIRGASNQPQHF.

J is TRBJ2-1 and V is TRBV2, with 10 positions matching TRBD2. Germline V CDR1 and CDR2: SNHLY, FYNNEI. The length of the CDR3 is 14 residues. The V gene end was trimmed by 5 bases and the J gene end by 8 bases; junction bases not matched to a gene: 6. The CDR3: CASSYRLAGDEQFF. The CDR3 DNA follows: TGTGCCAGCAGTTACAGGCTAGCGGGGGATGAGCAGTTCTTC.

This chain links TRBV6-1 with TRBJ1-4, with TRBD1 matching 8 bases. CDR3 length equals 14 residues. The ends lost 8 bases at V and 8 bases at J; junction bases unmatched: 10. Germline CDR1 is MNHNS and CDR2 is SASEGT. The chain's CDR3 is CASCETGVGEKLFF. The DNA for the CDR3 is TGTGCCAGCTGCGAGACAGGGGTAGGGGAAAAACTGTTTTTT.

V usage is TRBV18 and J usage is TRBJ2-1; maybe TRBD2 (6 bases). The V end was cut by 5 bases, the J end by 5 bases, with 10 bases between. Per the germline V gene, CDR1 is KGHSH and CDR2 is LQKENI. The CDR3 loop spans 13 amino acids. DNA for the CDR3: TGTGCCAGCTCATCGGGACTCCACAATGAGCAGTTCTTC. Amino acids: CASSSGLHNEQFF.

The chain is built from TRBV18 and TRBJ1-6, with no clear D. The CDR3 contains 14 residues. Germline V lookup: CDR1 KGHSH, CDR2 LQKENI. Trimming removed 3 bases from V and 10 bases from J, with 13 bases in between. The CDR3 coding sequence is TGTGCCAGCTCACCTGGTACTGCCTGGTCACCCCTCCACTTT. Amino acids: CASSPGTAWSPLHF.

V and J are TRBV7-9 and TRBJ1-1; D unresolved. Trimming removed 2 bases from V and 3 bases from J, with 7 bases in between. This CDR3 spans 13 amino acids. Germline assignment: CDR1 SEHNR and CDR2 FQNEAQ (reference sequence). The CDR3 protein is CASSLQRYTEAFF. CDR3 in DNA: TGTGCCAGCAGCTTACAGAGGTACACTGAAGCTTTCTTT.

This clone showed up just a few times. The chain employs TRBV27 and TRBJ1-1; no firm D call. CDR1 is MNHEY and CDR2 is SMNVEV in the germline V gene (reference sequence). The CDR3 totals 17 residues. Trimming stripped 6 bases from V and 6 bases from J, with 26 bases between. The CDR3 here is CASRIGENFVGSAEAFF. CDR3 nucleotide sequence: TGTGCCAGCAGGATCGGGGAGAACTTCGTCGGGAGCGCTGAAGCTTTCTTT.

The chain links TRBV5-1 to TRBJ1-5; 7 bases align to TRBD1. The CDR3 runs to 15 residues. V shed 2 bases, J shed 6 bases, and the junction held 8 bases outside the gene matches. The germline CDR1 and CDR2 sequences are SGHRS and YFSETQ. DNA of the CDR3: TGCGCCAGCAGCTTTAGAGGGGGCGAGGGTCAGCCCCAGCATTTT. This codes for CASSFRGGEGQPQHF.